The rows below give T cell receptor beta chains drawn from one sample of a study of Tregs in tolerant kidney transplant recipients. Here immunoSEQ multiplex PCR was the method, and the copy in TCRdb shows in-frame clones only, minus some. This sample has some 74,000 clones, with approximately 90% found just once. The sample consisted of Tregs from blood, taken before the transplant. These receptors were taken from a human donor who received a combined kidney and bone marrow transplant. Each CDR3 is given with its conserved first and last residue. The order of the fields is CDR3 length, V gene, J gene, clone size, D gene, CDR3 protein, CDR3 DNA. The D gene is left open where the match is weak. Clone sizes are given selectively: once, few, many, or a class where the clone is expanded.

cdr3_length: 15; v_call: TRBV5-4; j_call: TRBJ2-1; clone_size: NA; d_call: TRBD2; cdr3_aa: CASSSQGLVYNEQFF; cdr3_nt: TGTGCCAGCAGCTCTCAGGGACTAGTCTACAATGAGCAGTTCTTC
cdr3_length: 15; v_call: TRBV7-9; j_call: TRBJ2-1; clone_size: NA; d_call: TRBD2; cdr3_aa: CASSYLAGSYNEQFF; cdr3_nt: TGTGCCAGCAGCTACCTAGCGGGATCCTACAATGAGCAGTTCTTC
cdr3_length: 14; v_call: TRBV5-1; j_call: TRBJ2-7; clone_size: NA; d_call: NA; cdr3_aa: CASSATVPSYEQYF; cdr3_nt: TGCGCCAGCAGCGCGACAGTCCCTTCCTACGAGCAGTACTTC
cdr3_length: 11; v_call: TRBV7-2; j_call: TRBJ2-7; clone_size: NA; d_call: NA; cdr3_aa: CASSFHRVQYF; cdr3_nt: TGTGCCAGCAGCTTTCACCGGGTGCAGTACTTC
cdr3_length: 13; v_call: TRBV4-1; j_call: TRBJ1-6; clone_size: NA; d_call: NA; cdr3_aa: CASSQEWGSPLHF; cdr3_nt: TGCGCCAGCAGCCAAGAATGGGGATCACCCCTCCACTTT
cdr3_length: 13; v_call: TRBV10-3; j_call: TRBJ1-5; clone_size: NA; d_call: NA; cdr3_aa: CAISREENQPQHF; cdr3_nt: TGTGCCATCAGCAGGGAGGAAAATCAGCCCCAGCATTTT
cdr3_length: 17; v_call: TRBV19; j_call: TRBJ2-6; clone_size: NA; d_call: TRBD1; cdr3_aa: CASSKTGMGSGANVLTF; cdr3_nt: TGTGCCAGTAGTAAGACAGGGATGGGCTCTGGGGCCAACGTCCTGACTTTC
cdr3_length: 12; v_call: TRBV12-5; j_call: TRBJ2-3; clone_size: NA; d_call: NA; cdr3_aa: CASGLVPDTQYF; cdr3_nt: TGTGCTAGTGGTTTGGTACCAGATACGCAGTATTTT
cdr3_length: 14; v_call: TRBV9; j_call: TRBJ2-7; clone_size: NA; d_call: NA; cdr3_aa: CASSVGGRNYEQYF; cdr3_nt: TGTGCCAGCAGCGTAGGTGGCAGAAACTACGAGCAGTACTTC
cdr3_length: 16; v_call: TRBV5-1; j_call: TRBJ1-3; clone_size: NA; d_call: NA; cdr3_aa: CASSSGSPSSGNTIYF; cdr3_nt: TGCGCCAGCAGCTCGGGGAGCCCGAGCTCTGGAAACACCATATATTTT
cdr3_length: 15; v_call: TRBV7-2; j_call: TRBJ2-7; clone_size: NA; d_call: TRBD1; cdr3_aa: CASSQPQGDLYEQYF; cdr3_nt: TGTGCCAGCAGTCAACCCCAGGGGGACCTCTACGAGCAGTACTTC
cdr3_length: 13; v_call: TRBV6-5; j_call: TRBJ1-5; clone_size: NA; d_call: NA; cdr3_aa: CASGGGGRQPQHF; cdr3_nt: TGTGCCAGCGGTGGTGGTGGGAGACAGCCCCAGCATTTT
cdr3_length: 13; v_call: TRBV7-8; j_call: TRBJ2-7; clone_size: NA; d_call: NA; cdr3_aa: CASSLGHSYEQYF; cdr3_nt: TGTGCCAGCAGCTTGGGTCATTCTTACGAGCAGTACTTC
cdr3_length: 14; v_call: TRBV5-1; j_call: TRBJ2-3; clone_size: NA; d_call: TRBD1; cdr3_aa: CASSGTGVGDTQYF; cdr3_nt: TGCGCCAGCTCCGGGACAGGGGTAGGCGATACGCAGTATTTT
cdr3_length: 11; v_call: TRBV29-1; j_call: TRBJ1-2; clone_size: NA; d_call: NA; cdr3_aa: CSVRGNYGYTF; cdr3_nt: TGCAGCGTTAGAGGGAACTATGGCTACACCTTC
cdr3_length: 13; v_call: TRBV7-3; j_call: TRBJ1-1; clone_size: few; d_call: NA; cdr3_aa: CASSKDSDTEAFF; cdr3_nt: TGTGCCAGCAGCAAGGACAGTGATACTGAAGCTTTCTTT
cdr3_length: 17; v_call: TRBV7-8; j_call: TRBJ2-4; clone_size: NA; d_call: NA; cdr3_aa: CASSPRAGRGAGGIQYF; cdr3_nt: TGTGCCAGCAGCCCGCGGGCGGGAAGGGGCGCGGGTGGCATTCAGTACTTC
cdr3_length: 17; v_call: TRBV7-2; j_call: TRBJ2-7; clone_size: NA; d_call: TRBD2; cdr3_aa: CASSLGAGLAGGYEQYF; cdr3_nt: TGTGCCAGCAGCTTAGGGGCAGGACTAGCGGGAGGATACGAGCAGTACTTC
cdr3_length: 12; v_call: TRBV27; j_call: TRBJ2-1; clone_size: NA; d_call: NA; cdr3_aa: CASRDPYNEQFF; cdr3_nt: TGTGCCAGCAGGGACCCTTACAATGAGCAGTTCTTC
cdr3_length: 12; v_call: TRBV29-1; j_call: TRBJ2-1; clone_size: NA; d_call: NA; cdr3_aa: CSVEQGINEQFF; cdr3_nt: TGCAGCGTTGAACAGGGGATAAATGAGCAGTTCTTC
cdr3_length: 16; v_call: TRBV7-2; j_call: TRBJ2-5; clone_size: NA; d_call: TRBD2; cdr3_aa: CASSRSGLAGQETQYF; cdr3_nt: TGTGCCAGCAGCCGATCGGGACTAGCGGGTCAAGAGACCCAGTACTTC
cdr3_length: 14; v_call: TRBV18; j_call: TRBJ2-5; clone_size: NA; d_call: TRBD2; cdr3_aa: CASSPSGSGETQYF; cdr3_nt: TGTGCCAGCTCACCGAGCGGGAGTGGAGAGACCCAGTACTTC
cdr3_length: 13; v_call: TRBV7-6; j_call: TRBJ2-5; clone_size: once; d_call: NA; cdr3_aa: CASSLANGETQYF; cdr3_nt: TGTGCCAGCAGCCTAGCGAACGGTGAGACCCAGTACTTC
cdr3_length: 16; v_call: TRBV5-1; j_call: TRBJ1-4; clone_size: NA; d_call: NA; cdr3_aa: CASSLSPGTSNEKLFF; cdr3_nt: TGCGCCAGCAGCCTATCCCCCGGGACAAGTAATGAAAAACTGTTTTTT
cdr3_length: 13; v_call: TRBV2; j_call: TRBJ2-1; clone_size: NA; d_call: NA; cdr3_aa: CASRETGFNEQFF; cdr3_nt: TGTGCCAGCAGGGAGACAGGATTCAATGAGCAGTTCTTC
cdr3_length: 13; v_call: TRBV2; j_call: TRBJ2-7; clone_size: NA; d_call: TRBD1; cdr3_aa: CASRAQGAYEQYF; cdr3_nt: TGTGCCAGCAGAGCCCAGGGGGCCTACGAGCAGTACTTC
cdr3_length: 14; v_call: TRBV6-1; j_call: TRBJ2-1; clone_size: NA; d_call: TRBD2; cdr3_aa: CASSEVLAGAEQFF; cdr3_nt: TGTGCCAGCAGTGAAGTGCTAGCGGGAGCTGAGCAGTTCTTC
cdr3_length: 14; v_call: TRBV27; j_call: TRBJ2-5; clone_size: NA; d_call: NA; cdr3_aa: CASSSYRGEETQYF; cdr3_nt: TGTGCCAGCAGTTCGTACCGGGGAGAAGAGACCCAGTACTTC
cdr3_length: 13; v_call: TRBV6-1; j_call: TRBJ1-5; clone_size: NA; d_call: NA; cdr3_aa: CASSEGLNQPQHF; cdr3_nt: TGTGCCAGCAGTGAAGGGCTTAATCAGCCCCAGCATTTT
cdr3_length: 14; v_call: TRBV10-1; j_call: TRBJ2-2; clone_size: NA; d_call: TRBD2; cdr3_aa: CASTPREGTGELFF; cdr3_nt: TGCGCCAGCACCCCCAGGGAGGGCACCGGGGAGCTGTTTTTT
cdr3_length: 15; v_call: TRBV5-1; j_call: TRBJ1-2; clone_size: NA; d_call: NA; cdr3_aa: CASSLDGGRHYGYTF; cdr3_nt: TGCGCCAGCAGCTTGGACGGCGGCAGACACTATGGCTACACCTTC
cdr3_length: 16; v_call: TRBV10-3; j_call: TRBJ2-1; clone_size: NA; d_call: NA; cdr3_aa: CAISQGGGRGHNEQFF; cdr3_nt: TGTGCCATCAGCCAGGGGGGCGGGAGAGGTCACAATGAGCAGTTCTTC
cdr3_length: 13; v_call: TRBV7-3; j_call: TRBJ1-1; clone_size: few; d_call: TRBD1; cdr3_aa: CASSLGQGERAFF; cdr3_nt: TGTGCCAGCAGCTTGGGACAGGGGGAAAGAGCTTTCTTT
cdr3_length: 16; v_call: TRBV4-2; j_call: TRBJ2-5; clone_size: NA; d_call: TRBD2; cdr3_aa: CASSPRTSGPQETQYF; cdr3_nt: TGTGCCAGCAGCCCGCGGACTAGCGGGCCTCAAGAGACCCAGTACTTC
cdr3_length: 10; v_call: TRBV2; j_call: TRBJ2-7; clone_size: NA; d_call: NA; cdr3_aa: CASSRAEQYF; cdr3_nt: TGTGCCAGCAGCCGGGCCGAGCAGTACTTC
cdr3_length: 15; v_call: TRBV6-5; j_call: TRBJ1-5; clone_size: few; d_call: TRBD1; cdr3_aa: CASRQGGNSNQPQHF; cdr3_nt: TGTGCCAGCAGACAGGGGGGGAATAGCAATCAGCCCCAGCATTTT
cdr3_length: 14; v_call: TRBV28; j_call: TRBJ1-5; clone_size: NA; d_call: NA; cdr3_aa: CASSLRRVNQPQHF; cdr3_nt: TGTGCCAGCAGTTTAAGGAGGGTGAATCAGCCCCAGCATTTT
cdr3_length: 15; v_call: TRBV13; j_call: TRBJ2-7; clone_size: NA; d_call: TRBD1; cdr3_aa: CASSLHGQGLYEQYF; cdr3_nt: TGTGCCAGCAGCTTACATGGACAGGGGCTTTACGAGCAGTACTTC
cdr3_length: 16; v_call: TRBV6-4; j_call: TRBJ2-3; clone_size: NA; d_call: TRBD1; cdr3_aa: CASSRTGGEVSDTQYF; cdr3_nt: TGTGCCAGCAGCCGGACAGGGGGCGAAGTATCAGATACGCAGTATTTT
cdr3_length: 14; v_call: TRBV5-1; j_call: TRBJ1-1; clone_size: NA; d_call: NA; cdr3_aa: CASSSGLEGTEAFF; cdr3_nt: TGCGCCAGCAGCTCCGGATTAGAGGGCACTGAAGCTTTCTTT
cdr3_length: 15; v_call: TRBV6-5; j_call: TRBJ1-6; clone_size: NA; d_call: TRBD1; cdr3_aa: CASSYPGTGVSPLHF; cdr3_nt: TGTGCCAGCAGTTACCCAGGGACAGGGGTTTCACCCCTCCACTTT
cdr3_length: 15; v_call: TRBV4-2; j_call: TRBJ1-5; clone_size: NA; d_call: TRBD1; cdr3_aa: CASSQPAPGGQPQHF; cdr3_nt: TGTGCCAGCAGCCAACCGGCCCCAGGGGGTCAGCCCCAGCATTTT
cdr3_length: 15; v_call: TRBV5-1; j_call: TRBJ2-3; clone_size: NA; d_call: NA; cdr3_aa: CATRETGSGTDTQYF; cdr3_nt: TGCGCCACAAGGGAGACAGGATCGGGCACAGATACGCAGTATTTT
cdr3_length: 15; v_call: TRBV7-2; j_call: TRBJ1-5; clone_size: NA; d_call: NA; cdr3_aa: CASSSGRAVGQPQHF; cdr3_nt: TGTGCCAGCAGCTCTGGACGGGCGGTTGGTCAGCCCCAGCATTTT
cdr3_length: 15; v_call: TRBV7-3; j_call: TRBJ2-2; clone_size: NA; d_call: NA; cdr3_aa: CASSLSTEATGELFF; cdr3_nt: TGTGCCAGCAGCTTATCGACGGAGGCCACCGGGGAGCTGTTTTTT
cdr3_length: 16; v_call: TRBV5-4; j_call: TRBJ2-5; clone_size: NA; d_call: TRBD2; cdr3_aa: CASSTQQREGPETQYF; cdr3_nt: TGTGCCAGCAGCACACAGCAGCGGGAGGGCCCAGAGACCCAGTACTTC
cdr3_length: 13; v_call: TRBV5-1; j_call: TRBJ2-3; clone_size: once; d_call: TRBD2; cdr3_aa: CASGSGSTDTQYF; cdr3_nt: TGCGCCAGCGGTAGCGGGAGTACAGATACGCAGTATTTT
cdr3_length: 16; v_call: TRBV4-2; j_call: TRBJ2-7; clone_size: NA; d_call: NA; cdr3_aa: CASSRQALMGAHEQYF; cdr3_nt: TGTGCCAGCAGCCGACAGGCCCTAATGGGGGCCCACGAGCAGTACTTC
cdr3_length: 14; v_call: TRBV2; j_call: TRBJ1-6; clone_size: NA; d_call: NA; cdr3_aa: CASTGSRGYSPLHF; cdr3_nt: TGTGCCAGCACAGGGTCCAGGGGTTATTCACCCCTCCACTTT
cdr3_length: 13; v_call: TRBV28; j_call: TRBJ2-7; clone_size: NA; d_call: NA; cdr3_aa: CASSLISDYEQYF; cdr3_nt: TGTGCCAGCAGTTTAATATCTGACTACGAGCAGTACTTC
cdr3_length: 15; v_call: TRBV2; j_call: TRBJ2-3; clone_size: NA; d_call: NA; cdr3_aa: CASQGASAYTDTQYF; cdr3_nt: TGTGCCAGTCAAGGGGCTAGCGCTTACACAGATACGCAGTATTTT
cdr3_length: 14; v_call: TRBV19; j_call: TRBJ1-5; clone_size: NA; d_call: NA; cdr3_aa: CASSILTQSGPQHF; cdr3_nt: TGTGCCAGTAGTATTCTTACCCAGTCAGGGCCCCAGCATTTT
cdr3_length: 16; v_call: TRBV10-1; j_call: TRBJ2-1; clone_size: NA; d_call: NA; cdr3_aa: CASSESGLTIYNEQFF; cdr3_nt: TGCGCCAGCAGTGAGTCGGGACTCACTATCTACAATGAGCAGTTCTTC